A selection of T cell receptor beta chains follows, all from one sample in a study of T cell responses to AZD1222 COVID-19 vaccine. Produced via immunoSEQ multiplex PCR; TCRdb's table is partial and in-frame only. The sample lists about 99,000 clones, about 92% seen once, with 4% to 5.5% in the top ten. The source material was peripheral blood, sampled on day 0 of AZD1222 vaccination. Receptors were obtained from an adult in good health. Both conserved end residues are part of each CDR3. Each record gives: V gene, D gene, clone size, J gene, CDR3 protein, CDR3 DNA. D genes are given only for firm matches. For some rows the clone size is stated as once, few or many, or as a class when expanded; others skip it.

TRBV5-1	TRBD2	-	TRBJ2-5	CASSSGRGFQETQYF	TGCGCCAGCAGCTCAGGGAGGGGATTCCAAGAGACCCAGTACTTC
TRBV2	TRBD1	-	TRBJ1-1	CASSELGQGAGEAFF	TGTGCCAGCAGTGAACTGGGACAGGGGGCGGGTGAAGCTTTCTTT
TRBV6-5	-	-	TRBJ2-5	CASRGEEETQYF	TGTGCCAGCAGGGGAGAGGAAGAGACCCAGTACTTC
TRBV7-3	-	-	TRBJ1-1	CASSSDIDTEAFF	TGTGCCAGCAGCTCCGACATAGACACTGAAGCTTTCTTT
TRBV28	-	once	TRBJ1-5	CASSSPGPNQPQHF	TGTGCCAGCAGTTCGCCGGGACCAAATCAGCCCCAGCATTTT
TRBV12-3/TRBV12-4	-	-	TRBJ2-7	CASSLGLREQYF	TGTGCCAGCAGTTTAGGCCTACGCGAGCAGTACTTC
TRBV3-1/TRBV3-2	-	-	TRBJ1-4	CASSLGRGSEKLFF	TGTGCCAGCAGCCTTGGCAGGGGAAGTGAAAAACTGTTTTTT
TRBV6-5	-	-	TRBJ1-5	CASSLGQVDNQPQHF	TGTGCCAGCAGCCTGGGGCAGGTAGACAATCAGCCCCAGCATTTT
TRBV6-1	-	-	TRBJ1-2	CASSEFDKYSHGYTF	TGTGCCAGCAGTGAGTTCGACAAATACAGTCATGGCTACACCTTC
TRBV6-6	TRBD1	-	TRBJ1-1	CASSYGQGAGTEAFF	TGTGCCAGCAGTTACGGACAGGGGGCAGGCACTGAAGCTTTCTTT
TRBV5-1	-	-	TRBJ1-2	CASSLYPVEGRTDGYTF	TGCGCCAGCAGCCTATACCCGGTGGAGGGAAGGACGGATGGCTACACCTTC
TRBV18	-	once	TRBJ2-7	CASSGGVGNEQYF	TGTGCCAGCTCAGGGGGAGTAGGGAACGAGCAGTACTTC
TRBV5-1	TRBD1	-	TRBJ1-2	CASSARDSESYGYTF	TGCGCCAGCAGCGCCCGGGACAGCGAAAGCTATGGCTACACCTTC
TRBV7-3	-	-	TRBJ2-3	CASSLGVGTDTQYF	TGTGCCAGCAGCTTAGGGGTGGGTACAGATACGCAGTATTTT
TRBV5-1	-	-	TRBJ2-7	CASSPDVGSYEQYF	TGCGCCAGCAGCCCGGACGTGGGCTCCTACGAGCAGTACTTC
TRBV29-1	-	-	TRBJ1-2	CSVAEGGGYTF	TGCAGCGTTGCGGAGGGGGGTGGCTACACCTTC
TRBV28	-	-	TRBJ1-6	CASVSPGPGSYNSPLHF	TGTGCCAGCGTTTCGCCGGGTCCAGGCTCCTATAATTCACCCCTCCACTTT
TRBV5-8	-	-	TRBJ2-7	CASIHGLAYEQYF	TGTGCCAGCATCCACGGACTGGCCTACGAGCAGTACTTC
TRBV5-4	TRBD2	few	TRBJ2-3	CASSLEPAGGMEDTQYF	TGTGCCAGCAGCTTGGAACCTGCCGGGGGGATGGAAGATACGCAGTATTTT
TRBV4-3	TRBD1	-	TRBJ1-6	CASSQELGTGLNSPLHF	TGCGCCAGCAGCCAAGAACTCGGGACAGGTCTTAATTCACCCCTCCACTTT
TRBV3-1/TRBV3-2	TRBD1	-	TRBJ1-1	CASSKTGGTEAFF	TGTGCCAGCAGCAAAACAGGGGGCACTGAAGCTTTCTTT
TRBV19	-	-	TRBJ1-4	CASSIGGETNEKLFF	TGTGCCAGTAGTATTGGCGGGGAAACTAATGAAAAACTGTTTTTT
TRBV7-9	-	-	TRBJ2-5	CASSFPSVYQETQYF	TGTGCCAGCAGCTTTCCTAGTGTTTATCAAGAGACCCAGTACTTC